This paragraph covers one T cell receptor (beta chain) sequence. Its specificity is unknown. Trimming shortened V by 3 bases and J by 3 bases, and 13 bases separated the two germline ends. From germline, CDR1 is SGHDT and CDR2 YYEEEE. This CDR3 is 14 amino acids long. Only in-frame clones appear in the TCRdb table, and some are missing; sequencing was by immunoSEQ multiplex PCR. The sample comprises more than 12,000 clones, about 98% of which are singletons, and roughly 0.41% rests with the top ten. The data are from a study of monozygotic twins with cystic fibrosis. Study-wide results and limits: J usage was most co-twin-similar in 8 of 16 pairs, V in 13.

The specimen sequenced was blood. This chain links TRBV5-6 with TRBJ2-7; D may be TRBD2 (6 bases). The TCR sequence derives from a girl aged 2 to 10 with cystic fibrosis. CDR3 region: CASSSEGYIYEQYF. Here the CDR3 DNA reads TGTGCCAGCAGCTCGGAGGGGTACATCTACGAGCAGTACTTC.